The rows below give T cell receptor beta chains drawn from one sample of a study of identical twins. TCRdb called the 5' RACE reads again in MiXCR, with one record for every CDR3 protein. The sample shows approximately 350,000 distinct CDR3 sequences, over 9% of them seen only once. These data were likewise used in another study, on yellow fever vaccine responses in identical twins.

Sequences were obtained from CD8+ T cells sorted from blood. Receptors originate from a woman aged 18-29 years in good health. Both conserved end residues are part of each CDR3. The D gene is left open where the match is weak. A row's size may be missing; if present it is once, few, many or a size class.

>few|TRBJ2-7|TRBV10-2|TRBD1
CASSNRGQGGPEQYF
TGCGCCAGCAGCAATCGGGGACAGGGGGGCCCGGAGCAGTACTTC
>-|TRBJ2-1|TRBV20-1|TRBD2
CSARALRTSGGSYNEQFF
TGCAGTGCTAGAGCCCTCCGTACTAGCGGGGGCTCCTACAATGAGCAGTTCTTC
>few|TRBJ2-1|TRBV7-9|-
CASSFLQVQEQFF
TGTGCCAGCAGCTTCCTCCAGGTTCAGGAGCAGTTCTTC
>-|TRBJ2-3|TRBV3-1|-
CASSQADYLTDTQYF
TGTGCCAGCAGCCAAGCCGACTACCTTACAGATACGCAGTATTTT
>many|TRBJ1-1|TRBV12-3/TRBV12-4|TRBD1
CASSSTGTGGTEAFF
TGTGCCAGCAGTTCCACCGGGACAGGGGGTACTGAAGCTTTCTTT
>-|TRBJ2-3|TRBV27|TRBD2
CASSLTVAGETDTQYF
TGTGCCAGCAGTTTAACCGTAGCGGGGGAGACAGATACGCAGTATTTT
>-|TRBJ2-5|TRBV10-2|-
CASGDYNQETQYF
TGCGCCAGCGGAGACTATAACCAAGAGACCCAGTACTTC
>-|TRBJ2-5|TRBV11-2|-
CASSLMVMGETQYF
TGTGCCAGCAGCTTAATGGTTATGGGAGAGACCCAGTACTTC
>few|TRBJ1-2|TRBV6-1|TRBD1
CASSLLGTGGNYGYTF
TGTGCCAGCAGTCTGCTTGGGACAGGGGGCAACTATGGCTACACCTTC
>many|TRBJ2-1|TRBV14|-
CASSQFYGNAYNEQFF
TGTGCCAGCAGCCAATTTTATGGGAATGCCTACAATGAGCAGTTCTTC
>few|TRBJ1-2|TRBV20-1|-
CSARESPSVPGGYTF
TGCAGTGCTAGAGAATCCCCGTCGGTTCCGGGAGGCTACACCTTC
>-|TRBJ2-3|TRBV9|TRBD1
CASSVWDSPSTDTQYF
TGTGCCAGCAGCGTTTGGGACAGCCCTAGCACAGATACGCAGTATTTT
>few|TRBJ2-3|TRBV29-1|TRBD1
CSVNTGGRSTDTQYF
TGCAGCGTAAACACAGGGGGCCGGAGCACAGATACGCAGTATTTT
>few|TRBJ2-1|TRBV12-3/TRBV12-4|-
CASSSQNEQFF
TGTGCCAGCAGTTCCCAAAATGAGCAGTTCTTC
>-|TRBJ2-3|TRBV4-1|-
CASSQVDGTTDTQYF
TGCGCCAGCAGCCAAGTCGACGGAACCACAGATACGCAGTATTTT
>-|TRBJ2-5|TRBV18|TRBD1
CASSPVRDRQETQYF
TGTGCCAGCTCACCCGTTCGGGACAGGCAAGAGACCCAGTACTTC
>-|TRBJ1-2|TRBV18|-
CASSPRRRRTYGYTF
TGTGCCAGCTCACCACGCCGCAGAAGGACATATGGCTACACCTTC
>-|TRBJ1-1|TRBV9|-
CASSVGGVAEAFF
TGTGCCAGCAGCGTAGGGGGGGTTGCTGAAGCTTTCTTT